Each of the 2 T cell receptor beta chains below was sequenced from the same sample in a study of cytomegalovirus exposure and HLA in healthy donors. The table came from immunoSEQ multiplex PCR; TCRdb's copy has only in-frame clones and leaves some out. In the table there are 100,000 or so clones, more than 75% of which are singletons. Source material: PBMCs. The origin of the receptors is a man in his late teens or twenties in good health and CMV-seropositive.

V and J are TRBV27 and TRBJ2-1, with unresolved D. This CDR3 has 15 amino acids. V lost 1 base, J lost 0 bases, and 7 bases lay in between. The germline gives CDR1 MNHEY, CDR2 SMNVEV (reference sequence). The CDR3 DNA is TGTGCCAGCAGTTTATATCCTCTCTCCTACAATGAGCAGTTCTTC. It codes for CASSLYPLSYNEQFF.

The V and J genes are TRBV4-2 and TRBJ2-3, with 11 bases that match TRBD2. The CDR3 is 19 amino acids. The germline gives CDR1 LGHNA, CDR2 YNFKEQ. V was clipped by 2 bases and J by 0 bases; unmatched bases: 10. Written as DNA, the CDR3 is TGTGCCAGCAGCCAATCTGGTAGCGGGGGGGCGATAAGCACAGATACGCAGTATTTT. It is translated as CASSQSGSGGAISTDTQYF.